These T cell receptor beta chains were read from a single sample in a study of shared clonotypes between healthy human individuals. The assay was immunoSEQ multiplex PCR, and TCRdb's table has in-frame clones only and misses some. The sample includes some 2 million clones, about 95% of them seen just once. What was sequenced was naive CD8+ T cells sorted from blood. The receptors stem from a man between 18 and 35 years old in good health. CDR3s include the opening cysteine and the closing phenylalanine or tryptophan. Fields, in order: J gene, D gene, V gene, clone size, CDR3 length, CDR3 DNA, CDR3 protein. A D gene is named only where the DNA matches it firmly. Not every row has a clone size; where given, it reads once, few, many or a size class.

j_gene: TRBJ2-1; d_gene: TRBD2; v_gene: TRBV9; abundance: -; len: 16; CDR3nt: TGTGCCAGCAGCGTAGGCGGGGGGGCGTATAATAATGAGCAGTTCTTC; CDR3aa: CASSVGGGAYNNEQFF
j_gene: TRBJ2-3; d_gene: TRBD2; v_gene: TRBV25-1; abundance: -; len: 15; CDR3nt: TGTGCCAGCAGTGCCCCTAGCGGGAGTTGGGATACGCAGTATTTT; CDR3aa: CASSAPSGSWDTQYF
j_gene: TRBJ2-3; d_gene: -; v_gene: TRBV30; abundance: once; len: 15; CDR3nt: TGTGCCTGGAGTGTGACCGAACAGGTATCAGATACGCAGTATTTT; CDR3aa: CAWSVTEQVSDTQYF
j_gene: TRBJ1-3; d_gene: -; v_gene: TRBV28; abundance: -; len: 17; CDR3nt: TGTGCCAGCAGTTCGGGGAGCCAAAGGGTAGCAGGAAACACCATATATTTT; CDR3aa: CASSSGSQRVAGNTIYF
j_gene: TRBJ2-3; d_gene: TRBD2; v_gene: TRBV2; abundance: -; len: 18; CDR3nt: TGTGCCAGCATCCCCCCGGGGGGCGGGGGGCCGTACACAGATACGCAGTATTTT; CDR3aa: CASIPPGGGGPYTDTQYF
j_gene: TRBJ2-4; d_gene: -; v_gene: TRBV6-1; abundance: -; len: 15; CDR3nt: TGTGCCAGCAGTGAATTCGGGCGAGCCAAAAACATTCAGTACTTC; CDR3aa: CASSEFGRAKNIQYF
j_gene: TRBJ2-2; d_gene: -; v_gene: TRBV7-9; abundance: few; len: 12; CDR3nt: TGTGCCAGCAGCCTTGGGACCGGGGAGCTGTTTTTT; CDR3aa: CASSLGTGELFF
j_gene: TRBJ2-6; d_gene: -; v_gene: TRBV29-1; abundance: -; len: 16; CDR3nt: TGCAGCGTTGTGGCCGGGGATCTATCTGGGGCCAACGTCCTGACTTTC; CDR3aa: CSVVAGDLSGANVLTF
j_gene: TRBJ1-2; d_gene: -; v_gene: TRBV10-1; abundance: -; len: 12; CDR3nt: TGCGCCAGCAGTGGAGACAACTATGGCTACACCTTC; CDR3aa: CASSGDNYGYTF
j_gene: TRBJ2-7; d_gene: TRBD2; v_gene: TRBV9; abundance: -; len: 15; CDR3nt: TGTGCCAGCAGCGTAGGCCTAGCGGATTCCTACGAGCAGTACTTC; CDR3aa: CASSVGLADSYEQYF
j_gene: TRBJ2-7; d_gene: TRBD2; v_gene: TRBV7-9; abundance: -; len: 16; CDR3nt: TGTGCCAGCAGCCCTAGGAGTGGGAGGGCCATCTACGAGCAGTACTTC; CDR3aa: CASSPRSGRAIYEQYF
j_gene: TRBJ1-2; d_gene: -; v_gene: TRBV7-9; abundance: -; len: 14; CDR3nt: TGTGCCAGCAGTCCAGTGGGGGTAGTCGATGGCTACACCTTC; CDR3aa: CASSPVGVVDGYTF
j_gene: TRBJ2-1; d_gene: -; v_gene: TRBV5-4; abundance: -; len: 14; CDR3nt: TGTGCCAGCAGCTTGGGGTGGGGCGACAATGAGCAGTTCTTC; CDR3aa: CASSLGWGDNEQFF
j_gene: TRBJ2-3; d_gene: -; v_gene: TRBV7-9; abundance: -; len: 14; CDR3nt: TGTGCCAGCAGCTCCGGGACGGGTACAGATACGCAGTATTTT; CDR3aa: CASSSGTGTDTQYF
j_gene: TRBJ1-1; d_gene: -; v_gene: TRBV2; abundance: -; len: 18; CDR3nt: TGTGCCAGCAGTCCGGGGTCGGGATACAGCGAGATGAACACTGAAGCTTTCTTT; CDR3aa: CASSPGSGYSEMNTEAFF
j_gene: TRBJ2-2; d_gene: TRBD2; v_gene: TRBV7-6; abundance: -; len: 15; CDR3nt: TGTGCCAGCAGCGTCGAGCGGGAGGGAGCCGGGGAGCTGTTTTTT; CDR3aa: CASSVEREGAGELFF
j_gene: TRBJ2-7; d_gene: TRBD1; v_gene: TRBV5-6; abundance: -; len: 16; CDR3nt: TGTGCCAGCAGCTTCGGGGGACAGGGGGCGTTTTACGAGCAGTACTTC; CDR3aa: CASSFGGQGAFYEQYF
j_gene: TRBJ2-5; d_gene: TRBD2; v_gene: TRBV10-2; abundance: -; len: 15; CDR3nt: TGCGCCAGCAGTGTTACTAGCGGGAGTGGCGAGACCCAGTACTTC; CDR3aa: CASSVTSGSGETQYF
j_gene: TRBJ2-5; d_gene: -; v_gene: TRBV7-9; abundance: -; len: 15; CDR3nt: TGTGCCAGCAGCAACCGGACAGTATTGGAGGAGACCCAGTACTTC; CDR3aa: CASSNRTVLEETQYF
j_gene: TRBJ2-3; d_gene: TRBD2; v_gene: TRBV7-9; abundance: -; len: 15; CDR3nt: TGTGCCAGCAGCTCGACTAGCGGGTTAGGGGATACGCAGTATTTT; CDR3aa: CASSSTSGLGDTQYF
j_gene: TRBJ1-6; d_gene: TRBD1; v_gene: TRBV11-2; abundance: once; len: 16; CDR3nt: TGTGCCAGCAGCCGCACCTCCGGGACAGATAATTCACCCCTCCACTTT; CDR3aa: CASSRTSGTDNSPLHF
j_gene: TRBJ2-7; d_gene: -; v_gene: TRBV11-2; abundance: -; len: 14; CDR3nt: TGTGCCAGCAGCTTAGGAGGTGGCTCCTACGAGCAGTACTTC; CDR3aa: CASSLGGGSYEQYF
j_gene: TRBJ1-2; d_gene: TRBD1; v_gene: TRBV28; abundance: -; len: 16; CDR3nt: TGTGCCAGCAGTTTATCCGGGACAGGGGTAAACTATGGCTACACCTTC; CDR3aa: CASSLSGTGVNYGYTF
j_gene: TRBJ2-6; d_gene: -; v_gene: TRBV28; abundance: -; len: 18; CDR3nt: TGTGCCAGCAGCCCGGACGTGGGGTGGGGCTCTGGGGCCAACGTCCTGACTTTC; CDR3aa: CASSPDVGWGSGANVLTF
j_gene: TRBJ2-7; d_gene: TRBD2; v_gene: TRBV10-1; abundance: -; len: 15; CDR3nt: TGCGCCGGGAACTTCGGACTAGCCACGCCTGGGGAGCAGTACTTC; CDR3aa: CAGNFGLATPGEQYF